This TCR beta chain was captured by sequencing in a study of OX40 agonist ivuxolimab in advanced cancers. Trimming took 3 bases from V and 8 from J; bases not matched to a gene: 8. Germline V gene sequence: CDR1 SGHRS, CDR2 YFSETQ. This CDR3 comprises 16 residues. TCRdb's copy holds only in-frame clones and misses some; the assay was immunoSEQ multiplex PCR. The sample contains tens of thousands of clones, 86% of which appear only once. Sequencing was performed on CD4+ or CD8+ T cells sorted from blood, taken in a trial of the OX40 agonist ivuxolimab. The chain employs TRBV5-1 and TRBJ2-1; TRBD2 agrees at 13 bases. The clonotype was recovered from an adult with an advanced solid tumor such as melanoma, head and neck, liver or kidney cancer. CDR3 coding DNA: TGCGCCAGCAGCTGGGCTGGGACTAGCGGGGTTGATGAGCAGTTCTTC. Amino acids: CASSWAGTSGVDEQFF. Full variable domain (missing parts from reference TRBV5-1 and TRBJ2-1): KAGVTQTPRYLIKTRGQQVTLSCSPISGHRSVSWYQQTPGQGLQFLFEYFSETQRNKGNFPGRFSGRQFSNSRSEMNVSTLELGDSALYLCASSWAGTSGVDEQFFGPGTRLTVL.